This is a list of T cell receptor beta chains from one sample in a study of blood T cell repertoires in COVID-19. The assay was immunoSEQ multiplex PCR, and TCRdb's table has in-frame clones only and misses some. The table has tens of thousands of clones, roughly 86% seen once. Input material: peripheral blood. Receptors were obtained from a man in his forties or fifties with COVID-19, enrolled during active disease. Each CDR3 is given with its conserved first and last residue. Each record gives: J gene, V gene, clone size, D gene, CDR3 protein, CDR3 DNA. D genes are given only for firm matches. Clone size is stated in some rows and not others, as once, few, many or a class when expanded.

TRBJ1-2	TRBV19	NA	TRBD1	CASGRTGGAGGYTF	TGTGCCAGTGGTCGGACAGGGGGCGCCGGTGGCTACACCTTC
TRBJ2-1	TRBV27	few	NA	CASSLNFRGSYNEQFF	TGTGCCAGCAGTTTAAACTTCCGGGGCTCCTACAATGAGCAGTTCTTC
TRBJ1-3	TRBV6-5	once	TRBD1	CASSPDRDSGNTIYF	TGTGCCAGCAGTCCGGACAGGGACTCTGGAAACACCATATATTTT
TRBJ2-7	TRBV3-1/TRBV3-2	NA	TRBD2	CASSPERGGRSYEQYF	TGTGCCAGCAGTCCCGAGCGGGGGGGCCGATCCTACGAGCAGTACTTC
TRBJ1-2	TRBV9	NA	NA	CASSASPEGGGKGYTF	TGTGCCAGCAGCGCGTCGCCGGAGGGAGGGGGTAAAGGCTACACCTTC
TRBJ2-4	TRBV7-9	NA	NA	CASSLGWFDSNIQYF	TGTGCCAGCAGCTTAGGCTGGTTCGACTCAAACATTCAGTACTTC
TRBJ2-5	TRBV7-3	NA	TRBD2	CASSSSGGARETQYF	TGTGCCAGCAGCTCCAGCGGGGGGGCCCGGGAGACCCAGTACTTC
TRBJ2-7	TRBV30	NA	TRBD1	CAWIRTGSSYEQYF	TGTGCCTGGATCCGGACAGGAAGCTCCTACGAGCAGTACTTC
TRBJ2-3	TRBV30	NA	NA	CAWSVGGADTQYF	TGTGCCTGGAGTGTAGGGGGGGCCGATACGCAGTATTTT
TRBJ1-1	TRBV7-9	few	TRBD1	CASSEHGTVDTEAFF	TGTGCCAGCAGCGAGCACGGGACAGTCGACACTGAAGCTTTCTTT
TRBJ1-5	TRBV5-1	NA	NA	CASSLQPRGSNQPQHF	TGCGCCAGCAGCTTGCAACCGCGGGGCAGCAATCAGCCCCAGCATTTT
TRBJ2-7	TRBV5-1	NA	NA	CASSLAGGDEQYF	TGCGCCAGCAGCTTGGCGGGGGGCGACGAGCAGTACTTC
TRBJ1-3	TRBV7-2	NA	NA	CASSPGGENGNTIYF	TGTGCCAGCAGCCCGGGAGGGGAAAATGGAAACACCATATATTTT
TRBJ2-1	TRBV7-9	NA	NA	CASSLSISLGEQFF	TGTGCCAGCAGCTTATCGATTTCTCTAGGCGAGCAGTTCTTC
TRBJ1-2	TRBV9	NA	NA	CASSTFAGGYGYTF	TGTGCCAGCAGCACATTTGCCGGGGGGTATGGCTACACCTTC
TRBJ1-1	TRBV5-6	NA	TRBD1	CASSKERDRVTEAFF	TGTGCCAGCAGCAAGGAGAGGGACAGGGTTACTGAAGCTTTCTTT
TRBJ2-7	TRBV13	NA	NA	CASSLGPGGVSYEQYF	TGTGCCAGCAGCTTAGGCCCCGGCGGGGTCTCCTACGAGCAGTACTTC
TRBJ2-1	TRBV7-2	once	TRBD2	CASSQTSVNEQFF	TGTGCCAGCAGCCAGACTAGCGTCAATGAGCAGTTCTTC
TRBJ1-6	TRBV13	NA	NA	CASSLRPGEGGSYNSPLHF	TGTGCCAGCAGCTTAAGGCCCGGTGAAGGAGGCTCCTATAATTCACCCCTCCACTTT
TRBJ1-3	TRBV5-1	NA	NA	CASSLGGRLESGNTIYF	TGCGCCAGCAGCTTGGGGGGCAGGCTTGAGTCGGGAAACACCATATATTTT
TRBJ2-2	TRBV19	NA	NA	CASSIDAVGELFF	TGTGCCAGTAGTATAGATGCGGTCGGGGAGCTGTTTTTT
TRBJ2-1	TRBV6-5	NA	NA	CASSYSNRGGNEQFF	TGTGCCAGCAGTTACTCGAACAGGGGGGGCAATGAGCAGTTCTTC
TRBJ1-3	TRBV6-6	NA	NA	CASSYTGSSGNTIYF	TGTGCCAGCAGTTACACGGGAAGCTCTGGAAACACCATATATTTT
TRBJ2-3	TRBV3-1/TRBV3-2	NA	NA	CASSRGGTDTQYF	TGTGCCAGCAGCCGGGGGGGCACAGATACGCAGTATTTT
TRBJ2-1	TRBV5-5	NA	NA	CASSFTGWNEQFF	TGTGCCAGCAGCTTCACAGGGTGGAATGAGCAGTTCTTC
TRBJ2-1	TRBV5-1	NA	NA	CASSLGQYNEQFF	TGCGCCAGCAGCTTGGGACAGTACAATGAGCAGTTCTTC
TRBJ1-2	TRBV28	NA	NA	CASSLVQQDYGYTF	TGTGCCAGCAGTTTAGTTCAACAGGACTATGGCTACACCTTC
TRBJ2-7	TRBV6-5	NA	NA	CASSSNRASYEQYF	TGTGCCAGCAGCTCTAACAGGGCTTCCTACGAGCAGTACTTC
TRBJ2-7	TRBV3-1/TRBV3-2	NA	NA	CASSQGQGGRGEQYF	TGTGCCAGCAGCCAAGGTCAGGGCGGTCGGGGGGAGCAGTACTTC
TRBJ1-5	TRBV6-2/TRBV6-3	NA	NA	CASSNPPRQPQHF	TGTGCCAGCAGTAACCCGCCTAGGCAGCCCCAGCATTTT
TRBJ2-7	TRBV10-3	NA	NA	CAISKTPGEDEQYF	TGTGCCATCAGTAAGACCCCGGGGGAGGACGAGCAGTACTTC
TRBJ2-6	TRBV3-1/TRBV3-2	NA	NA	CASSQGYSGANVLTF	TGTGCCAGCAGCCAAGGTTACTCTGGGGCCAACGTCCTGACTTTC
TRBJ1-5	TRBV6-5	NA	NA	CASSYRPGGPQHF	TGTGCCAGCAGTTACCGGCCCGGGGGGCCCCAGCATTTT
TRBJ1-2	TRBV6-5	NA	NA	CASSYSRRDYGYTF	TGTGCCAGCAGTTACTCGCGACGGGACTATGGCTACACCTTC
TRBJ1-5	TRBV19	NA	NA	CASHPSHRQDQPQHF	TGTGCCAGTCATCCCTCTCACAGACAGGATCAGCCCCAGCATTTT
TRBJ2-7	TRBV30	NA	NA	CAWSVQAWEQYF	TGTGCCTGGAGTGTACAGGCGTGGGAGCAGTACTTC
TRBJ2-3	TRBV7-3	NA	NA	CASSLTGGEDTQYF	TGTGCCAGCAGCTTAACAGGGGGAGAGGATACGCAGTATTTT
TRBJ1-4	TRBV30	NA	NA	CAWSGQSGEKLFF	TGTGCCTGGTCGGGACAATCGGGTGAAAAACTGTTTTTT
TRBJ2-2	TRBV5-5	NA	NA	CASSLEQGTGELFF	TGTGCCAGCAGCTTGGAACAGGGCACCGGGGAGCTGTTTTTT
TRBJ1-6	TRBV6-1	NA	TRBD1	CASSDPGTANSPLHF	TGTGCCAGCAGTGACCCGGGGACAGCCAATTCACCCCTCCACTTT
TRBJ1-3	TRBV9	NA	NA	CASSVGLPDSGNTIYF	TGTGCCAGCAGCGTAGGGCTGCCAGACTCTGGAAACACCATATATTTT
TRBJ1-5	TRBV6-2/TRBV6-3	NA	NA	CASSKSRGSGNQPQHF	TGTGCCAGCAGTAAGTCCCGGGGGTCTGGCAATCAGCCCCAGCATTTT
TRBJ2-3	TRBV30	NA	TRBD2	CAWINGLAGRRDTQYF	TGTGCCTGGATCAACGGACTAGCGGGGCGAAGGGATACGCAGTATTTT
TRBJ2-3	TRBV20-1	once	NA	CSARLGDTQYF	TGCAGTGCCAGACTAGGAGATACGCAGTATTTT